The 11 T cell receptor beta chains below were found in one sample sequenced in a study of beta chain features in type 1 diabetes. Regarding the study as a whole: Moderately but significantly shorter TCRB CDR3s were found in Type 1 diabetes patients in all four CD4+ subsets.

The isolated RNA, all of it, was reverse transcribed, so expressed TCRB transcripts were what got sequenced. Measured with immunoSEQ multiplex PCR; TCRdb has only the in-frame clones, and not every one. The repertoire holds some 160,000 clones, with approximately 9% as singletons. These receptors' antigens are unknown. The sample taken for sequencing was central memory CD4+ T cells from blood. These TCRs come from a woman aged 18 to 35 with type 1 diabetes.

The chain uses TRBV14 and TRBJ2-7; D gene ambiguous. There are 11 residues in the CDR3. Germline lookup yields CDR1 SGHDN and CDR2 FVKESK. Trimming removed 5 bases from V and 3 bases from J, with 5 bases in between. The CDR3 DNA reads as TGTGCCAGCAGCACATACTACGAGCAGTACTTC. Protein: CASSTYYEQYF.

The chain links TRBV7-9 to TRBJ2-1; 7 bases line up with TRBD2. V lost 2 bases to trimming and J lost 15 bases; unmatched junction nucleotides: 7. This CDR3 has 12 amino acids. Per germline, CDR1 SEHNR and CDR2 FQNEAQ (reference sequence). The CDR3 loop is CASSLTSGDRFF. CDR3 DNA sequence: TGTGCCAGCAGCTTAACGAGCGGGGATCGGTTCTTC.

This clone occurred a few times. The chain recombines TRBV5-1 with TRBJ2-7, with TRBD2 matching over 12 bases. The CDR3 runs 15 residues. From germline, CDR1 is SGHRS and CDR2 YFSETQ. Trimming removed 4 bases from V and 7 bases from J; junction bases left unmatched: 9. The CDR3, as DNA: TGCGCCAGCAGCAACGGACTAGCGGGATTGGATGAGCAGTACTTC. Translated: CASSNGLAGLDEQYF.

The chain carries TRBV19 and TRBJ1-2; 8 nucleotides align to TRBD1. CDR3 length: 15 residues. The germline gives CDR1 LNHDA, CDR2 SQIVND (reference sequence). The V gene end was trimmed by 5 bases and the J gene end by 6 bases; junction bases not matched to a gene: 11. The CDR3 reads CASSRRTGNVDGYTF. In nucleotides, the CDR3 is TGTGCCAGTAGTCGCCGGACAGGGAACGTCGATGGCTACACCTTC.

The chain has TRBV5-1 and TRBJ1-1, with 8 bases matching TRBD1. Germline-derived CDR1 and CDR2 are SGHRS and YFSETQ. V was clipped by 2 bases and J by 10 bases; unmatched bases: 7. The CDR3 totals 13 residues. The CDR3 sequence is CASSFPGQEGAFF. As DNA, the CDR3 is TGCGCCAGCAGCTTTCCGGGACAGGAGGGAGCTTTCTTT. Full variable domain (missing parts from reference TRBV5-1 and TRBJ1-1): KAGVTQTPRYLIKTRGQQVTLSCSPISGHRSVSWYQQTPGQGLQFLFEYFSETQRNKGNFPGRFSGRQFSNSRSEMNVSTLELGDSALYLCASSFPGQEGAFFGQGTRLTVV.

The sample holds a few counts of this clone. The V call is TRBV5-1, the J call TRBJ2-1, with a weak D call TRBD2 (7 bases). V lost 1 base, J lost 5 bases, and 16 bases lay in between. This CDR3 is 16 amino acids long. The germline CDR1 and CDR2 sequences are SGHRS and YFSETQ. Here the CDR3 DNA reads TGCGCCAGCAGCTTGCAGACTAGGGGGGGTCACAATGAGCAGTTCTTC. This codes for CASSLQTRGGHNEQFF.

J is TRBJ2-1 and V is TRBV7-9; D is undetermined. Trimming pared 1 base from V and 6 bases from J, leaving 4 bases between. CDR1 is SEHNR and CDR2 is FQNEAQ in the germline V gene (reference sequence). The CDR3 spans 12 residues. Here the CDR3 reads CASSLDSNEQFF. CDR3 DNA sequence: TGTGCCAGCAGCTTAGACAGCAATGAGCAGTTCTTC.

The V gene is TRBV18, the J gene TRBJ2-5; 8 nucleotides align to TRBD2. The V and J ends lost 6 bases and 5 bases, in that order; junction bases with no gene match: 8. This CDR3 has 14 residues. CDR1 is KGHSH and CDR2 is LQKENI in the germline V gene. The CDR3: CASSGTSSSETQYF. For the CDR3, the DNA is TGTGCCAGCTCCGGGACTAGTTCCTCGGAGACCCAGTACTTC.

In the case of this clone: The junction and the germline gene differ at one end; a read error may be behind it. The V and J genes are TRBV6-1 and TRBJ2-5; unclear D gene. The CDR3 is 14 residues long. Germline CDR1 reads MNHNS; CDR2 reads SASEGT. The CDR3 reads CAISESNRRETQYF. CDR3 DNA sequence: TGTGCCATCAGTGAGTCGAATCGGAGAGAGACCCAGTACTTC.

V usage is TRBV6-5 and J usage is TRBJ1-2, with D possibly matching TRBD1 (5 bases). This CDR3 is built from 14 residues. The V gene's germline CDR1 is MNHEY and CDR2 SVGAGI. Trimming removed 6 bases at V and 4 bases at J, with 15 bases between. CDR3 protein: CASRTEGRSYGYTF. The CDR3 DNA reads as TGTGCCAGCAGGACGGAGGGGAGAAGCTATGGCTACACCTTC.

The chain joins TRBV20-1 to TRBJ2-5, with D unclear. The CDR3 has 11 amino acids. The germline V gene encodes CDR1 DFQATT and CDR2 SNEGSKA (reference sequence). V was shortened by 5 bases and J by 5 bases, with 9 bases between the two germline ends. The CDR3 nucleotides are TGCAGTGCTGAACCTCAGGAGACCCAGTACTTC. It yields the protein CSAEPQETQYF.